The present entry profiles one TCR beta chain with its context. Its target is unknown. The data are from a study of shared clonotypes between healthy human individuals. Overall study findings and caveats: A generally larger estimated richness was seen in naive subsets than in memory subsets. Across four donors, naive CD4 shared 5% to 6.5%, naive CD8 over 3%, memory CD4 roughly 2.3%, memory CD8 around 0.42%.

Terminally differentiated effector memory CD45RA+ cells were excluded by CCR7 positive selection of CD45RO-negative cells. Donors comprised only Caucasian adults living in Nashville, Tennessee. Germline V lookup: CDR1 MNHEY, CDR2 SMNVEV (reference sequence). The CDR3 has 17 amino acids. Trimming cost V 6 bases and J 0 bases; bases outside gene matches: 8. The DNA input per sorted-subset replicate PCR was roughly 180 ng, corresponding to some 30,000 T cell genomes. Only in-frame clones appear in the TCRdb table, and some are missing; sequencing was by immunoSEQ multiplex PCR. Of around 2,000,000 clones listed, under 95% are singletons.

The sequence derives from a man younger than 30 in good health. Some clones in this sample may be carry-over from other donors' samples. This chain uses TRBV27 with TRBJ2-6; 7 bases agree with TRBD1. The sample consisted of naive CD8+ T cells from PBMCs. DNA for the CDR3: TGTGCCAGCAGCCGGACAGGCGGTCCCTCTGGGGCCAACGTCCTGACTTTC. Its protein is CASSRTGGPSGANVLTF. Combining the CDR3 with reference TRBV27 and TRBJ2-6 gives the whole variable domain EAQVTQNPRYLITVTGKKLTVTCSQNMNHEYMSWYRQDPGLGLRQIYYSMNVEVTDKGDVPEGYKVSRKEKRNFPLILESPSPNQTSLYFCASSRTGGPSGANVLTFGAGSRLTVL.